Each of the 10 T cell receptor beta chains below was sequenced from the same sample in a study of shared clonotypes between healthy human individuals. The table came from immunoSEQ multiplex PCR; TCRdb's copy has only in-frame clones and leaves some out. The table records about a million clones, about 76% of them present only once. Sequenced: memory CD4+ T cells sorted from blood. Subset of the sample: CD45RA-negative fraction. These receptors came from a man between 18 and 35 years old in good health.

The chain links TRBV5-1 to TRBJ2-1; 11 bases are a match to TRBD2. Germline CDR1 reads SGHRS; CDR2 reads YFSETQ. This CDR3 has 15 residues. The V gene end was trimmed by 4 bases and the J gene end by 3 bases; junction bases not matched to a gene: 3. The CDR3 protein is CASSQGLAVYNEQFF. The DNA of the CDR3 is TGCGCCAGCAGCCAGGGACTAGCGGTCTACAATGAGCAGTTCTTC.

This clone was picked up a small number of times. The CDR3, as DNA: TGTGCCTCTTGGACCCAAGGGGGCTATGGCTACACCTTC. It translates to CASWTQGGYGYTF. V is TRBV30 and J is TRBJ1-2, with D maybe TRBD1 (6 bases). Trimming took 7 bases from V and 4 from J, leaving 16 bases between them. Germline CDR1 GTSNPN, CDR2 SVGIG (reference sequence). This CDR3 has 13 amino acids.

The gene calls are TRBV30 and TRBJ1-2; 7 bases map to TRBD1. Germline V lookup: CDR1 GTSNPN, CDR2 SVGIG (reference sequence). CDR3 length equals 13 residues. CDR3 DNA sequence: TGTGCTTCATCCCGGGACAGCGACTATGGCTACACCTTC. This encodes CASSRDSDYGYTF. The whole variable domain, remainder taken from reference TRBV30 and TRBJ1-2, is SQTIHQWPATLVQPVGSPLSLECTVEGTSNPNLYWYRQAAGRGLQLLFYSVGIGQISSEVPQNLSASRPQDRQFILSSKKLLLSDSGFYLCASSRDSDYGYTFGSGTRLTVV.

V gene TRBV21-1 combines with J gene TRBJ2-4; the D segment call TRBD1 is taken from the table without a DNA check. TRBV21-1 is an annotated pseudogene. CDR3 size: 17 residues. The CDR3 region has the DNA TGTGCCAGCAGCAGGAACAGGGCCGATTTAGCCAAAAACATTCAGTACTTC. This sequence encodes CASSRNRADLAKNIQYF.

The sample holds a few counts of this clone. The chain links TRBV29-1 to TRBJ1-2; possible D gene TRBD1, 6 bases. This CDR3 has 11 amino acids. Germline values: CDR1 SQVTM, CDR2 ANQGSEA. Trimming pared 2 bases from V and 6 bases from J, leaving 7 bases between. The CDR3, as DNA: TGCAGCGTTGAAAAGGGGGATGGCTACACCTTC. Protein: CSVEKGDGYTF.

This chain uses TRBV4-3 with TRBJ2-2, with 10 nucleotides matching TRBD2. The CDR3 covers 16 residues. V shed 1 base and J 5 bases; nucleotides not matched to a gene: 4. The germline V gene encodes CDR1 LGHNA and CDR2 YSLEER. The CDR3 bases are TGCGCCAGCAGCCAAGGGACTAGCGGAACTACCGGGGAGCTGTTTTTT. Translating it yields CASSQGTSGTTGELFF.

This clone was counted between two and nine times. The chain combines TRBV7-2 with TRBJ2-7; D is undetermined. The CDR3 runs to 15 residues. Deletions cut 5 bases from V and 7 bases from J, with 21 bases between. Per the germline V gene, CDR1 is SGHTA and CDR2 is FQGNSA. CDR3 DNA: TGTGCCAGCAGCCCCCGCCCGGGCACCCTCCAAGAGCAGTACTTC. Residues: CASSPRPGTLQEQYF. The entire variable domain, with the rest obtained from reference TRBV7-2 and TRBJ2-7, is as follows: GAGVSQSPSNKVTEKGKDVELRCDPISGHTALYWYRQSLGQGLEFLIYFQGNSAPDKSGLPSDRFSAERTGGSVSTLTIQRTQQEDSAVYLCASSPRPGTLQEQYFGPGTRLTVT.

This chain links TRBV7-2 with TRBJ1-1; TRBD1 is a possible D gene (6 bases). Trimming took off 5 bases at V and 0 bases at J, with 16 bases between the two ends. The V gene's germline CDR1 is SGHTA and CDR2 FQGNSA. This CDR3 region has 16 residues. The CDR3 reads CASSPRTASMNTEAFF. CDR3 in DNA: TGTGCCAGCAGCCCCAGGACAGCCTCAATGAACACTGAAGCTTTCTTT.

The chain uses TRBV6-1 and TRBJ1-2; 11 bases agree with TRBD1. Unmatched junction bases numbered 1, after V lost 3 bases and J lost 7 bases. This CDR3 region has 13 residues. The germline CDR1 and CDR2 sequences are MNHNS and SASEGT. CDR3 sequence: CASSDGTGGGYTF. In DNA, the CDR3 is TGTGCCAGCAGTGACGGGACAGGGGGTGGCTACACCTTC.

The CDR3 region has the DNA TGTGCCAGCAGTTACTCCTGGGGGAGCGATCAGCCCCAGCATTTT. Its protein is CASSYSWGSDQPQHF. This chain connects TRBV6-5 to TRBJ1-5, with D possibly TRBD1 on 5 matching bases. The CDR3 has 15 residues. The germline V and J ends were trimmed by 0 bases and 5 bases, with 11 bases remaining between them. Germline V gene sequence: CDR1 MNHEY, CDR2 SVGAGI.